This T cell receptor (beta chain) is drawn from a study of blood T cell repertoires in COVID-19. Study information: Sites across the United States, Italy and Spain contributed samples from acute and convalescent COVID-19. The cDNA or gDNA used as material had been derived from T cells, B-cell-depleted T cells, or PBMCs.

This clone was seen more than once but under ten times. Original data processing: Counts of nucleated cells, estimated from reference gene primer amplification, were obtained. Here immunoSEQ multiplex PCR was the method, and the copy in TCRdb shows in-frame clones only, minus some. V and J calls and clone size are as listed in that table; D and trimming were resolved from the DNA. The table shows fewer than 200,000 clones, with roughly 85% occurring only once. The CDR3 spans 14 residues. Per germline, CDR1 MDHEN and CDR2 SYDVKM. The V gene lost 6 bases and the J gene lost 4 bases, with 15 bases spanning the gap.

The receptor's source is a human donor with acute or convalescent COVID-19. The donor label of this sample is uncertain. The sample consisted of peripheral blood. The gene calls are TRBV28 and TRBJ1-2; D not resolved. The CDR3 loop reads CASRVGGEFYGYTF. CDR3 bases: TGTGCCAGCAGGGTAGGCGGGGAGTTCTATGGCTACACCTTC.